The 4 T cell receptor beta chains reported below all come from one sample, sequenced in a study of blood T cell repertoires in COVID-19. Assay: immunoSEQ multiplex PCR; the TCRdb copy retains only in-frame clones and omits some. The sample includes 300,000 to 400,000 clones, 80% to 90% seen only once; the top ten take roughly 4.2%. Sequences were obtained from PBMCs or T cells enriched from blood (not recorded which). The receptors here all came from a middle-aged woman with acute COVID-19.

CDR3 region: CASSLQGDSSPLHF. CDR3 sequence (DNA): TGTGCCAGCTCACTCCAGGGGGACTCTTCACCCCTCCACTTT. The genes are TRBV18 and TRBJ1-6; TRBD1 matches 7 bases. Looked up from germline, CDR1 is KGHSH and CDR2 is LQKENI. The CDR3 consists of 14 residues. V lost 4 bases to trimming and J lost 9 bases; unmatched junction nucleotides: 6. The full variable domain, rest sourced from reference TRBV18 and TRBJ1-6, is NAGVMQNPRHLVRRRGQEARLRCSPMKGHSHVYWYRQLPEEGLKFMVYLQKENIIDESGMPKERFSAEFPKEGPSILRIQQVVRGDSAAYFCASSLQGDSSPLHFGNGTRLTVT.

The chain recombines TRBV9 with TRBJ2-3; 9 positions agree with TRBD1. With 3 bases clipped from V and 0 bases from J, the junction kept 5 bases outside the gene matches. Germline V gives CDR1 SGDLS, CDR2 YYNGEE. CDR3 length: 16 residues. CDR3 residues: CASSDLGTGSTDTQYF. CDR3 DNA: TGTGCCAGCAGCGACTTAGGGACAGGGAGCACAGATACGCAGTATTTT.

The chain employs TRBV5-1 and TRBJ2-4, with a possible D match to TRBD1 (5 bases). The germline V gene has CDR1 SGHRS and CDR2 YFSETQ. The CDR3 loop spans 13 amino acids. The CDR3 region is CADPRVAKNIQYF. The CDR3 DNA follows: TGCGCTGACCCCAGGGTAGCCAAAAACATTCAGTACTTC.

This clone appeared once. The V gene is TRBV5-6, the J gene TRBJ1-2; D call uncertain. Germline CDR1 reads SGHDT; CDR2 reads YYEEEE. CDR3 length: 13 residues. Trimming pared 0 bases from V and 7 bases from J, leaving 10 bases between. CDR3 nucleotides: TGTGCCAGCAGCTTGGGGTTGACAAGTGGCTACACCTTC. Its protein is CASSLGLTSGYTF.